The clone carrying this T cell receptor (beta chain) appeared a single time. Profiling relied on immunoSEQ multiplex PCR, and the TCRdb table lists in-frame clones only, not all of them. Seen here are 250,000 to 300,000 clones, 70% to 90% observed once, and the top ten hold 3.6%. The record originates from a study of blood T cell repertoires in COVID-19. Overall study: T cells, B-cell-depleted T cells, or PBMCs provided the cDNA or gDNA that served as material.

Material: peripheral blood. The TCR sequence derives from a man between 18 and 35 years old with active or convalescent COVID-19.

Here the CDR3 DNA reads TGTGCCAGCAGCGTAGCCCCGCTGGCTAGCGGTCCCCATGAGCAGTTCTTC. Translation: CASSVAPLASGPHEQFF. The V call is TRBV9, the J call TRBJ2-1; 7 bases map to TRBD2. V dropped 0 bases and J dropped 8; count of bases not matched to a gene: 14. The germline V gene encodes CDR1 SGDLS and CDR2 YYNGEE. The CDR3 consists of 17 residues.